This T cell receptor (beta chain) was profiled in a study of OX40 agonist ivuxolimab in advanced cancers. Clones were read by immunoSEQ multiplex PCR, and TCRdb kept only the in-frame ones, dropping some. The repertoire has under 80,000 clones, around 86% of them found once; the top ten carry less than 0.65%. Losses at the gene ends were 5 bases for V and 5 bases for J; bases not matched to a gene: 8. CDR3 length equals 15 residues. CDR1 is KGHSH, CDR2 LQKENI, per germline. The gene calls are TRBV18 and TRBJ2-7, with TRBD2 matching 11 bases. Material: CD4+ or CD8+ T cells sorted from blood, obtained in a trial of the OX40 agonist ivuxolimab. This TCR was sampled from an adult with an advanced solid tumor such as melanoma, head and neck, liver or kidney cancer. The CDR3 protein is CASSSTSGGKHEQYF. CDR3 in DNA: TGTGCCAGCTCAAGCACTAGCGGGGGTAAACACGAGCAGTACTTC.